This T cell receptor (beta chain) was identified during a study of beta chain features in type 1 diabetes. The entirety of the isolated RNA underwent reverse transcription, so expressed TCRB transcripts were sequenced. Assay: immunoSEQ multiplex PCR; the TCRdb copy retains only in-frame clones and omits some. Found here are some 240,000 clones, approximately 10% of them singletons; the top ten hold over 1%. Germline-derived CDR1 and CDR2 are SGHRS and YFSETQ. The V and J ends lost 4 bases and 1 base respectively, with 11 bases between them. The length of the CDR3 is 15 residues. Sequenced input: central memory CD4+ T cells from blood. This chain connects TRBV5-1 to TRBJ2-2; perhaps TRBD1 as D (6 bases). The source of this sequence is a man in his late teens or twenties in good health. The CDR3, as DNA: TGCGCCAGCAGCGCTCCGGGACAGAACACCGGGGAGCTGTTTTTT. Translation: CASSAPGQNTGELFF.